The rows below give T cell receptor beta chains drawn from one sample of a study of PD-1 blockade in classical Hodgkin lymphoma. The protocol was immunoSEQ multiplex PCR, while the TCRdb copy is restricted to in-frame clones and leaves out a portion. Among about 100,000 clones listed, approximately 80% were seen once. The sequenced sample was peripheral blood mononuclear cells (PBMCs), obtained at baseline. These receptor sequences come from a human donor with classical Hodgkin lymphoma. Each CDR3 is given with its conserved first and last residue. The order of the fields is clone size, V gene, D gene, J gene, CDR3 DNA, CDR3 protein. D genes are given only for firm matches. For some rows the clone size is stated as once, few or many, or as a class when expanded; others skip it.

-,TRBV19,-,TRBJ2-2,TGTGCCAGTAGCGATATATCCCCTTATCCCGGGACCGGGGAGCTGTTTTTT,CASSDISPYPGTGELFF
-,TRBV5-4,-,TRBJ2-7,TGTGCCAGTCAGGGGATTCAATCCTACGAGCAGTACTTC,CASQGIQSYEQYF
-,TRBV29-1,-,TRBJ1-5,TGCAGCGTTCGGTGGGCGGGGGGGTATAGCAATCAGCCCCAGCATTTT,CSVRWAGGYSNQPQHF
-,TRBV29-1,-,TRBJ1-4,TGCAGCGTTGCGGTGAATTTACCTGAAAAACTGTTTTTT,CSVAVNLPEKLFF
-,TRBV7-9,TRBD2,TRBJ2-1,TGTGCCAGCAGCTTTACTAGCGGGAGAAACAATGAGCAGTTCTTC,CASSFTSGRNNEQFF
once,TRBV28,-,TRBJ1-1,TGTGCCAGCAGTTTATTCCTCTCTATTGGGGCTCGAACTGAAGCTTTCTTT,CASSLFLSIGARTEAFF
few,TRBV25-1,-,TRBJ1-1,TGTGCCAGCAGTCCTAACACTGAAGCTTTCTTT,CASSPNTEAFF
-,TRBV19,-,TRBJ2-7,TGTGCCAGTAGTCGGGGCCCCGAAGGAGAGCAGTACTTC,CASSRGPEGEQYF
once,TRBV6-5,TRBD2,TRBJ2-3,TGTGCCAGCAGCCGTAGCGGGGTTAGCACAGATACGCAGTATTTT,CASSRSGVSTDTQYF
-,TRBV7-8,-,TRBJ1-2,TGTGCCAGCAGCCCGGACAGAAACTATGGCTACACCTTC,CASSPDRNYGYTF
-,TRBV6-5,TRBD1,TRBJ2-5,TGTGCCAGCAGCAATTCAGGGGGCGGAAAGACCCAGTACTTC,CASSNSGGGKTQYF
once,TRBV5-1,TRBD1,TRBJ2-7,TGCGCCAGCAGCCCTCCACGACAGGGTAGTTTGGACGAGCAGTACTTC,CASSPPRQGSLDEQYF
-,TRBV7-2,-,TRBJ2-3,TGTGCCAGCAGCCGGATTCAGCCCATGGGCACAGATACGCAGTATTTT,CASSRIQPMGTDTQYF
-,TRBV5-1,-,TRBJ1-5,TGCGCCAGCAGCTTGGTGCCACAAGATAATAGCAATCAGCCCCAGCATTTT,CASSLVPQDNSNQPQHF
-,TRBV10-3,TRBD2,TRBJ2-2,TGTGCCATCAGTGAAACTAGCGGGGGCACCGGGGAGCTGTTTTTT,CAISETSGGTGELFF
-,TRBV19,-,TRBJ1-1,TGTGCCAGTAGTATCGGAGCCGGGGGCCTGAACACTGAAGCTTTCTTT,CASSIGAGGLNTEAFF
-,TRBV5-4,-,TRBJ2-2,TGTGCCAGCAGCTGGGGAATTGGGAACACCGGGGAGCTGTTTTTT,CASSWGIGNTGELFF
-,TRBV30,-,TRBJ1-2,TGTGCCTGGAGCCCTCTCCCGAGGGCGGGGGGCTACACCTTC,CAWSPLPRAGGYTF
-,TRBV6-1,TRBD1,TRBJ2-7,TGTGCCAGCAGTGAAATGACAGGGGTCCCCTACGAGCAGTACTTC,CASSEMTGVPYEQYF
-,TRBV5-1,-,TRBJ2-7,TGCGCCAGCAGCCCCCTAACAGGGACCGACGAGCAGTACTTC,CASSPLTGTDEQYF
few,TRBV7-6,TRBD2,TRBJ2-3,TGTGCCAGCAGCTTGGGAAGTTGGACTAGCGGGAGCACAGATACGCAGTATTTT,CASSLGSWTSGSTDTQYF
-,TRBV5-1,-,TRBJ2-1,TGCGCCAGCAGCCTCAGGGTGAGCTCCTACAATGAGCAGTTCTTC,CASSLRVSSYNEQFF
-,TRBV20-1,-,TRBJ2-3,TGCAGTGCCCTAAGCACAGATACGCAGTATTTT,CSALSTDTQYF
-,TRBV4-3,TRBD2,TRBJ2-7,TGCGCCAGCAGCCAACAGCGGGAGTCGGGTGAGCAGTACTTC,CASSQQRESGEQYF
-,TRBV7-2,TRBD2,TRBJ2-3,TGTGCCAGCAGCCTCCTAGCGGGAGAAGGTACGCAGTATTTT,CASSLLAGEGTQYF
-,TRBV27,TRBD1,TRBJ1-1,TGTGCCAGCAGTTCATGGGACAGCCTGAACACTGAAGCTTTCTTT,CASSSWDSLNTEAFF
-,TRBV4-1,-,TRBJ1-2,TGCGCCAGCAGCCACCCCGGGACACGTAAATATGGCTACACCTTC,CASSHPGTRKYGYTF
-,TRBV18,-,TRBJ1-3,TGTGCCAGCTCACCACAGGGTTCCGGACTCGGAAACACCATATATTTT,CASSPQGSGLGNTIYF
-,TRBV11-3,-,TRBJ2-1,TGTGCCAGCAGCCTCATCCAGCTGTGCAATGAGCAGTTCTTC,CASSLIQLCNEQFF
-,TRBV7-2,-,TRBJ1-2,TGTGCCAGCAGCGCCGGACGGCCAAAGGGCTACACCTTC,CASSAGRPKGYTF
-,TRBV5-1,TRBD1,TRBJ2-1,TGCGCCAGCGGGGGACAGGGGGCATCCTACAATGAGCAGTTCTTC,CASGGQGASYNEQFF
-,TRBV4-1,TRBD1,TRBJ1-6,TGCGCCAGCAGCCCCACAGGGGGTTATAATTCACCCCTCCACTTT,CASSPTGGYNSPLHF
medium-sized,TRBV27,-,TRBJ1-2,TGTGCCAGCAGTTTATCGCCAGCCGTATATGGCTACACCTTC,CASSLSPAVYGYTF
few,TRBV5-1,-,TRBJ2-1,TGCGCCAGCAGCTTGTCGAGAGAGGCGGGTCGCTCCTACAATGAGCAGTTCTTC,CASSLSREAGRSYNEQFF
-,TRBV21-1,-,TRBJ2-7,TGTGCCAGCTTCCGGGACAACACCTACGAGCAGTACTTC,CASFRDNTYEQYF
-,TRBV2,-,TRBJ1-2,TGTGCCAGCAGTGTGTCGGGGCTCTCTAACTATGGCTACACCTTC,CASSVSGLSNYGYTF
once,TRBV5-5,-,TRBJ1-2,TGTGCCAGCAGTCGATCGGGTACTAGGGGCGGTACAACCCACTACACCTTC,CASSRSGTRGGTTHYTF
-,TRBV29-1,-,TRBJ2-2,TGCAGCGTTGTAAGGGGGGGCACCGGGGAGCTGTTTTTT,CSVVRGGTGELFF
once,TRBV9,-,TRBJ1-2,TGTGCCAGCAGCGTAGCTGGGCCGAGGTGGAATGGCTACACCTTC,CASSVAGPRWNGYTF
-,TRBV28,-,TRBJ2-1,TGTGCCAGCACCCCGGCACCCTACAATGAGCAGTTCTTC,CASTPAPYNEQFF
-,TRBV30,TRBD2,TRBJ2-3,TGTGCCTGGAGGCTAGCGGGGGCATCGACCGGGGGTACGCAGTATTTT,CAWRLAGASTGGTQYF
-,TRBV4-1,TRBD1,TRBJ1-4,TGCGCCAGCAGCCAACCCCCCCGGACAGGCCTGGAAAAACTGTTTTTT,CASSQPPRTGLEKLFF
-,TRBV5-1,-,TRBJ2-1,TGCGCCAGCAGCTTGGCCGAGGGATCCTACAATGAGCAGTTCTTC,CASSLAEGSYNEQFF
-,TRBV18,-,TRBJ1-5,TGTGCCAGCTCATCACCTAGGGGGGGCAGCAATCAGCCCCAGCATTTT,CASSSPRGGSNQPQHF
-,TRBV19,TRBD2,TRBJ2-7,TGTGCCAGTAGTACCGCCGGGACTAGCGGTTACGAGCAGTACTTC,CASSTAGTSGYEQYF